Each of the 26 T cell receptor beta chains below was sequenced from the same sample in a study of response to subunit inactivated influenza vaccine. TCRdb reprocessed the RT-PCR reads with MiXCR, giving one entry per CDR3 protein. This table holds 650,000 to 800,000 distinct CDR3 sequences, roughly 13% found once. Sequenced here: PBMCs from blood, sampled around 15 days before vaccination. The source of these receptors is a man aged 45-60 years who received an inactivated influenza vaccine.

In this sample, this clonotype turned up many times. This chain links TRBV7-9 with TRBJ2-7; maybe TRBD1 (5 bases). Germline V gene sequence: CDR1 SEHNR, CDR2 FQNEAQ (reference sequence). CDR3 length equals 15 residues. Trimming stripped 4 bases from V and 3 bases from J, with 16 bases between. CDR3 residues: CASSSWGQFLYEQYF. Written as DNA, the CDR3 is TGTGCCAGCAGCTCCTGGGGCCAGTTCCTCTACGAGCAGTACTTC.

This clonotype was counted between two and nine times. The V call is TRBV7-9, the J call TRBJ2-1; D gene uncertain. This CDR3 has 13 residues. Germline CDR1 SEHNR, CDR2 FQNEAQ (reference sequence). Trimming pared 2 bases from V and 4 bases from J, leaving 6 bases between. The CDR3 nucleotides read TGTGCCAGCAGCTTACCGCCTTACAATGAGCAGTTCTTC. Its protein product is CASSLPPYNEQFF.

This clonotype was observed a few times. The chain uses TRBV25-1 and TRBJ2-1, with D unclear. CDR1 and CDR2 (germline): MGHDK, SYGVNS. Trimming removed 1 base from V and 3 bases from J, with 7 bases in between. The CDR3 spans 14 residues. CDR3 loop: CASSESPSYNEQFF. The CDR3 coding sequence is TGTGCCAGCAGTGAATCCCCTAGCTACAATGAGCAGTTCTTC.

This clonotype was seen at least ten times. The gene calls are TRBV10-3 and TRBJ2-7, with a weak D call TRBD1 (6 bases). V lost 3 bases and J 4 bases, leaving 13 bases between the germline ends. The CDR3 totals 14 residues. Germline loops: CDR1 ENHRY, CDR2 SYGVKD. CDR3 sequence reads: CAISEWGTTYEQYF. For the CDR3, the DNA is TGTGCCATCAGTGAATGGGGGACAACTTACGAGCAGTACTTC.

The chain has TRBV4-3 and TRBJ2-7; 7 bases line up with TRBD2. Germline CDR1 is LGHNA and CDR2 is YSLEER. This CDR3 has 15 residues. V dropped 0 bases and J dropped 7; count of bases not matched to a gene: 9. CDR3 sequence (DNA): TGCGCCAGCAGCCAAGAGTGGCGGGAGTGGCAAGAGCAGTACTTC. This codes for CASSQEWREWQEQYF.

The genes are TRBV7-2 and TRBJ1-5, with D unresolved. Germline loops: CDR1 SGHTA, CDR2 FQGNSA. The CDR3 is made up of 15 amino acids. V dropped 1 base and J dropped 6 bases, with 13 bases sitting between them. Written as DNA, the CDR3 is TGTGCCAGCAGCTTAGGTAATAGCGGAGGTCAGCCCCAGCATTTT. Protein product: CASSLGNSGGQPQHF.

The CDR3 DNA sequence: TGTGCCAGCAGCCCCCTCGGGAGGAGAGGCGGGGAGCTGTTTTTT. This gives the protein CASSPLGRRGGELFF. The chain joins TRBV28 to TRBJ2-2, with 7 nucleotides matching TRBD2. J lost 7 bases, V lost 6 bases, and 11 bases had no gene match. This CDR3 has 15 residues. Per germline, CDR1 MDHEN and CDR2 SYDVKM.

There are a few counts of this clonotype. The chain uses TRBV20-1 and TRBJ1-6; D gene uncertain. In germline, CDR1 is DFQATT, CDR2 SNEGSKA (reference sequence). CDR3 length: 11 residues. V gave up 1 base and J gave up 11 bases, with 6 bases separating them. The CDR3 DNA reads TGCAGTGCTAGAGGTTCGGCACCCCTCCACTTT. Its translation: CSARGSAPLHF.

This clonotype was counted a few times. The chain links TRBV7-2 to TRBJ2-1, with TRBD1 matching over 7 bases. With V trimmed by 3 bases and J by 8 bases, 10 bases remained unmatched. The CDR3 runs to 15 residues. Germline assignment: CDR1 SGHTA and CDR2 FQGNSA. CDR3 sequence reads: CASSFETGKFYEQFF. For the CDR3, the DNA is TGTGCCAGCAGCTTTGAGACAGGGAAGTTCTATGAGCAGTTCTTC.

Only a few counts were recorded for this clonotype. The chain employs TRBV2 and TRBJ2-7, with D perhaps being TRBD1 or TRBD2 (5 bases each). The germline V and J ends were trimmed by 10 bases and 6 bases, with 19 bases remaining between them. Germline lookup yields CDR1 SNHLY and CDR2 FYNNEI. This CDR3 is built from 13 residues. Here the CDR3 DNA reads TGTGCCAACACCAAAAGGGGACGAGCCGAGCAGTACTTC. This encodes CANTKRGRAEQYF.

This clonotype appeared a few times. The chain combines TRBV5-4 with TRBJ2-3; D might be TRBD1 (5 bases). This CDR3 has 16 amino acids. Per germline, CDR1 SGHNT and CDR2 YYREEE (reference sequence). The V end was cut by 0 bases, the J end by 5 bases, with 16 bases between. CDR3 DNA: TGTGCCAGCAGCTTGGGCCCTCCCAGGGCGGAAGATACGCAGTATTTT. Amino acid sequence: CASSLGPPRAEDTQYF.

Many counts were recorded for this clonotype. This chain links TRBV10-3 with TRBJ2-7; D unresolved. V was shortened by 0 bases and J by 0 bases, with 12 bases between the two germline ends. Germline V CDR1 and CDR2: ENHRY, SYGVKD. The CDR3 has 16 amino acids. Written as DNA, the CDR3 is TGTGCCATCAGTGAGTCGAGTCAGAAATACTCCTACGAGCAGTACTTC. Its protein product is CAISESSQKYSYEQYF.

The chain is built from TRBV20-1 and TRBJ1-2; a possible D gene is TRBD1 (6 bases). V shed 1 base and J shed 5 bases, with 14 bases lying between them. The CDR3 has 14 residues. The germline gives CDR1 DFQATT, CDR2 SNEGSKA (reference sequence). CDR3 loop: CSARGTELLYGYTF. CDR3 nucleotide sequence: TGCAGTGCTAGAGGGACAGAACTTCTATATGGCTACACCTTC.

This clonotype has at least ten counts. The V call is TRBV29-1, the J call TRBJ2-1, with TRBD2 identical over 9 bases. V dropped 5 bases and J dropped 2; count of bases not matched to a gene: 7. This CDR3 spans 15 amino acids. Germline V CDR1 and CDR2: SQVTM, ANQGSEA. This chain's CDR3 is CSVISGSYPYNEQFF. The CDR3 DNA reads TGCAGCGTTATTAGCGGGAGCTATCCCTACAATGAGCAGTTCTTC.

The rearrangement uses TRBV12-3 or TRBV12-4 and TRBJ1-6; 7 bases are shared with TRBD1. CDR3 length: 13 residues. Trimming at V came to 7 bases and at J to 7 bases, leaving 4 bases not matched to a gene. The DNA for the CDR3 is TGTGCCAGCAAACAGGGGTGGAATTCACCCCTCCACTTT. Translated: CASKQGWNSPLHF.

This chain connects TRBV3-1 to TRBJ1-1; 8 bases fit TRBD1. Trimming cost V 1 base and J 4 bases; bases outside gene matches: 8. The CDR3 is made up of 16 amino acids. Looked up from germline, CDR1 is LGHDT and CDR2 is YNNKEL (reference sequence). This CDR3 reads CASSQGGQGRGTEAFF. CDR3 in DNA: TGTGCCAGCAGCCAAGGCGGACAGGGACGGGGCACTGAAGCTTTCTTT. The full variable domain, in which reference TRBV3-1 and TRBJ1-1 provide the parts outside the CDR3, is DTAVSQTPKYLVTQMGNDKSIKCEQNLGHDTMYWYKQDSKKFLKIMFSYNNKELIINETVPNRFSPKSPDKAHLNLHINSLELGDSAVYFCASSQGGQGRGTEAFFGQGTRLTVV.

This chain links TRBV3-1 with TRBJ2-2; TRBD2 agrees at 11 bases. Per germline, CDR1 LGHDT and CDR2 YNNKEL (reference sequence). V was clipped by 4 bases and J by 3 bases; unmatched bases: 4. CDR3 length: 16 amino acids. The DNA of the CDR3 is TGTGCCAGCAGCCCGGGGACTAGCGGTTACACCGGGGAGCTGTTTTTT. This codes for CASSPGTSGYTGELFF.

Only a few counts were recorded for this clonotype. The J gene is TRBJ2-2, the V gene TRBV7-2; TRBD1 aligns across 9 bases. Losses at the gene ends were 5 bases for V and 10 bases for J; bases not matched to a gene: 5. Per the germline V gene, CDR1 is SGHTA and CDR2 is FQGNSA. The CDR3 runs 13 residues. The CDR3 DNA is TGTGCCAGCAGCACGTGGACAGGGGAGGAGCTGTTTTTT. Encoded protein: CASSTWTGEELFF.

The V gene is TRBV7-9, the J gene TRBJ2-3, with 10 nucleotides matching TRBD1. The V and J ends lost 1 base and 2 bases, in that order; junction bases with no gene match: 3. The CDR3 covers 16 residues. Germline V CDR1 and CDR2: SEHNR, FQNEAQ (reference sequence). CDR3 in amino acids: CASSLGQGAYTDTQYF. In DNA, the CDR3 is TGTGCCAGCAGCTTAGGACAGGGGGCTTACACAGATACGCAGTATTTT.

V is TRBV6-5 and J is TRBJ2-1, with TRBD2 as a possible D gene (6 bases). The germline V and J ends were trimmed by 0 bases and 4 bases, with 10 bases remaining between them. The germline gives CDR1 MNHEY, CDR2 SVGAGI. This CDR3 region has 15 residues. The CDR3, as DNA: TGTGCCAGCAGTTACTCTGCGGGAAGATACAATGAGCAGTTCTTC. Amino acid sequence: CASSYSAGRYNEQFF.

This clonotype was counted ten times or more. CDR3 residues: CSARDPGTGSSYEQYF. CDR3 in DNA: TGCAGTGCTAGAGACCCCGGGACGGGAAGCTCCTACGAGCAGTACTTC. The chain employs TRBV20-1 and TRBJ2-7; D is possibly TRBD1 or TRBD2 (5 bases each). V gave up 0 bases and J gave up 0 bases, with 15 bases separating them. CDR3 size: 16 residues. Germline CDR1 reads DFQATT; CDR2 reads SNEGSKA (reference sequence).

In this sample, this clonotype turned up a few times. The chain joins TRBV15 to TRBJ2-7, with D perhaps TRBD1 (7 bases). CDR1 LNHNV and CDR2 YYDKDF come from the germline V gene (reference sequence). This CDR3 is built from 15 residues. Trimming left V 2 bases short and J 6 bases short, with 17 bases between. The CDR3 spells CATSRSFGQGGEQYF. In DNA, the CDR3 is TGTGCCACCAGCAGATCCTTCGGGCAGGGGGGCGAGCAGTACTTC.

This clonotype was picked up many times. The chain recombines TRBV4-2 with TRBJ1-2, with D possibly being TRBD1 (6 bases). This CDR3 has 16 amino acids. The ends were cut back, 1 base at V and 3 bases at J, with 15 bases in the middle. Germline assignment: CDR1 LGHNA and CDR2 YNFKEQ. CDR3 amino acids: CASSQVVGGGDYGYTF. In DNA form, the CDR3 reads TGTGCCAGCAGCCAAGTCGTCGGAGGGGGTGACTATGGCTACACCTTC.

The chain recombines TRBV10-3 with TRBJ2-2, with 7 bases lining up with TRBD1. This CDR3 contains 15 residues. Germline V gene lookup returns CDR1 ENHRY and CDR2 SYGVKD. V lost 10 bases, J lost 3 bases, and 11 bases stayed unmatched. The CDR3 bases are TGTGCCAGTAGGGAAGGGACAGATTACACCGGGGAGCTGTTTTTT. Protein: CASREGTDYTGELFF.

This clonotype was seen many times. V gene TRBV9 combines with J gene TRBJ2-1; 12 bases match TRBD2. This CDR3 has 15 amino acids. With 3 bases clipped from V and 7 bases from J, the junction kept 5 bases outside the gene matches. CDR1 and CDR2 (germline): SGDLS, YYNGEE. CDR3 residues: CASSGRLAGVNEQFF. The CDR3 DNA reads TGTGCCAGCAGCGGACGACTAGCGGGAGTGAATGAGCAGTTCTTC.

This clonotype has a handful of counts. This chain connects TRBV10-3 to TRBJ1-6; 7 bases are a match to TRBD1. Trimming cost V 6 bases and J 7 bases; bases outside gene matches: 6. The CDR3 is 14 residues long. Germline V CDR1 and CDR2: ENHRY, SYGVKD. The CDR3 region is CAIRTGTDNSPLHF. The CDR3 DNA reads TGTGCCATCAGGACCGGGACAGACAATTCACCCCTCCACTTT.